This record concerns one T cell receptor beta chain sequence. What this receptor recognizes is not known. Base-call qualities are not available, and no considerably larger clone is one nucleotide away. The entry originates in a study of shared clonotypes between healthy human individuals (dated by TCRdb to about 2020). Broadly, across the study: The cohort comprised a couple of women and a few men aged 18 to 49 years. To increase sequencing depth and limit assay-specific biases, different laboratories used diverse techniques to prepare libraries and sequence TCR repertoires. For each donor, CD4 naive and CD4 memory were each given three plates, CD8 naive was given two plates, and CD8 memory was given one plate. To estimate repertoire size and how much clonotype sharing occurs between individuals, the study deeply sequenced the blood TCR repertoires of a handful of healthy adults. Per donor, leukapheresis produced somewhere between about 0.85 and 8.9 billion PBMCs. Overall study outcomes, separate from this receptor: Sampling was restricted to blood, and TCR repertoires in tissues likely differ from the TCR repertoires found in blood. Higher generation probabilities were observed for clonotypes shared by all four sorted-subset donors than for non-shared clonotypes. Even with the large sequencing depth, rarefaction of the sorted-subset datasets indicated that sequencing was incomplete. Larger estimated clonotype richness was generally found for naive subsets than for memory subsets. Pairwise subsampling led to the expectation that sequencing depth would affect the degree of clonotype sharing among donors. Roughly 5.2% of naive CD4, around 3.6% of naive CD8, about 2.5% of memory CD4, and 0.4% of memory CD8 clonotypes were shared across four donors. The genetic and exposure-history diversity represented was limited by the small number of donors.

The germline V gene encodes CDR1 SGHDN and CDR2 FVKESK. The CDR3 holds 15 amino acids from the cysteine to the phenylalanine. Solely the CDR3 DNA is kept, with 45 bases framed from the first base. Trimmed from V: 1 base; trimmed from J: 4 bases; junction bases lacking a gene match: 5. CD8 naive samples consisted of CD45RO-negative cells that were positively selected for CCR7, yielding a CD45RA+CCR7+ population without TemRA cells. Healthy HIV-negative adults with no recently reported acute infections or vaccinations were included as donors. Every donor was a Caucasian adult living in Nashville, Tennessee, USA. Blood was obtained by leukapheresis, after which PBMCs were separated by Ficoll-Histopaque density gradient centrifugation and cryopreserved in liquid nitrogen vapor phase. Analytical flow cytometry was used to check the purity and quantity of each magnetically sorted T cell population. From each sorted fraction, genomic DNA was isolated and quantified by UV absorbance on a Nanodrop 2000c.

Using the deep immunoSEQ assay, multiplex PCR amplified TCR CDR3 regions from genomic DNA. For each cell subset, the extracted genomic DNA was distributed evenly across all wells of several immunoSEQ 96-well plates, and each plate served as one replicate. For sorted subsets, each replicate PCR was loaded with about 0.2 ug genomic DNA, equivalent to 25,000 to 35,000 T cell genomes. Purified libraries were measured with a Qubit 3.0 fluorometer, size-checked on a Bioanalyzer 2100, and measured again with the KAPA Library Quantification kit. A separate single-read 150-cycle Illumina NextSeq 550 flow cell was used to sequence each immunoSEQ 96-well plate. From the authors' description of their analysis: Because only junctional sequences without quality scores were contained in the immunoSEQ output, filtering matching that applied to full-length reads could not be performed. To assign V/J genes and CDR3, sequences were annotated using PyIR, a Python wrapper for IgBLAST v1.9, with IMGT germline references. Any read was removed if the V/J assignment was weak (E-value above 1e-6), the CDR3 was missing, or the read contained stop codons, out-of-frame junctions, or ambiguous translated residues. A V3J clonotype was defined by an identical inferred V gene, J gene, and CDR3 amino acid sequence. Percentage overlap between repertoires was calculated by dividing the number of shared unique clonotypes by the size of the smaller repertoire. Richness of each repertoire was evaluated using RTK rarefaction, the Chao1 estimator, and Recon v2.1 estimates of unobserved clonotypes. Generation probabilities for all TCRbeta clonotypes obtained by the gDNA method from a handful of donors were computed using OLGA. TCRdb's version of the immuneACCESS table is confined to in-frame rearrangements and falls short of the full clone set. An unresolved V gene accounts for under half of the shortfall where checked; the remainder is of unknown origin. V and J calls and clone size are those listed in that table; D and trimming were worked out from the DNA. The sample data list roughly 2,000,000 clones, and about 94% of these were observed just once. The ten most abundant clones make up 1.5% to 2% of the sample.

Material for sequencing was naive CD8+ T cells from PBMCs. What this sample's cell subset or site label stands for: CD45RA+CCR7+. In this chain, TRBV14 is recombined with TRBJ2-3, with 7 bases matching TRBD2. This sequence originates from a man younger than 30 in good health. Some clones in this sample may be carry-over from other donors' samples. The base sequence is TGTGCCAGCAGCCAAGTGGCGGGAGTCGCAGATACGCAGTATTTT. Its product reads: CASSQVAGVADTQYF. When the CDR3 is completed using the reference TRBV14 and TRBJ2-3 genes on either side, the full variable domain is EAGVTQFPSHSVIEKGQTVTLRCDPISGHDNLYWYRRVMGKEIKFLLHFVKESKQDESGMPNNRFLAERTGGTYSTLKVQPAELEDSGVYFCASSQVAGVADTQYFGPGTRLTVL.